The source of this T cell receptor (beta chain) is a study of blood T cell repertoires in COVID-19. Study in general: Sample material is recorded as cDNA or gDNA derived from T cells, B-cell-depleted T cells, or PBMCs.

V lost 4 bases and J lost 6; bases outside the gene matches: 18. CDR1 is LGHNA and CDR2 is YNFKEQ in the germline V gene. The CDR3 length is 17 residues. Using immunoSEQ multiplex PCR, the repertoire was profiled, and TCRdb retains in-frame clones only, with some absent. This table has 59,000 or so clones, approximately 91% appearing once. The sequencing input was peripheral blood. The V and J genes are TRBV4-2 and TRBJ2-7; TRBD2 agrees at 7 bases. This TCR derives from a human donor in a cohort sampled during active COVID-19. In nucleotides, the CDR3 is TGTGCCAGCAGCCGACAAGAAGGGGCGGGAGAGACCTCCGAGCAGTACTTC. Its translation: CASSRQEGAGETSEQYF.